A single sample is the source of the 2 T cell receptor beta chains below, sequenced in a study of cytomegalovirus exposure and HLA in healthy donors. Both 60 Vbeta primers and 13 Jbeta primers went into the PCR. Profiled with immunoSEQ multiplex PCR; TCRdb holds only in-frame clones, not every one. Altogether about 160,000 clones are present, about two thirds being singletons, with the ten largest covering under 3.5%. Sequenced input: PBMCs. These receptors all stem from a woman in her twenties or thirties in good health and CMV-seronegative.

The rearrangement uses TRBV7-9 and TRBJ1-1; a possible D gene is TRBD1 (5 bases). CDR1 SEHNR and CDR2 FQNEAQ come from the germline V gene (reference sequence). The V and J ends lost 6 bases and 3 bases respectively, with 17 bases between them. The CDR3 contains 15 residues. The CDR3 DNA is TGTGCCAGCAGTCGGAGCAGGGTTAGTCACACTGAAGCTTTCTTT. This sequence encodes CASSRSRVSHTEAFF.

The chain employs TRBV19 and TRBJ1-1; 7 bases line up with TRBD1. CDR3 size: 15 residues. The V gene end was trimmed by 5 bases and the J gene end by 4 bases; junction bases not matched to a gene: 10. Germline-derived CDR1 and CDR2 are LNHDA and SQIVND (reference sequence). The CDR3 DNA follows: TGTGCCAGTAGTCCGGACAGGTTAGTAAGCACTGAAGCTTTCTTT. Its protein is CASSPDRLVSTEAFF.